The 26 T cell receptor beta chains below were found in one sample sequenced in a study of blood T cell repertoires in COVID-19. Measured with immunoSEQ multiplex PCR; TCRdb has only the in-frame clones, and not every one. The table includes approximately 440,000 clones, 90% detected once. The source material was PBMCs or T cells enriched from blood (not recorded which). Receptors were obtained from a man younger than 35 who had recovered from COVID-19.

The J gene is TRBJ2-1, the V gene TRBV6-5, with 11 nucleotides matching TRBD1. With V trimmed by 10 bases and J by 6 bases, 5 bases remained unmatched. The CDR3 loop spans 13 amino acids. Germline loops: CDR1 MNHEY, CDR2 SVGAGI. The CDR3 is CATRDRGVNEQFF. CDR3 DNA: TGTGCCACCCGGGACAGGGGGGTCAATGAGCAGTTCTTC.

The chain links TRBV2 to TRBJ1-2, with a weak D call TRBD1 (5 bases). The CDR3 extends over 13 amino acids. From germline, CDR1 is SNHLY and CDR2 FYNNEI. Trimming cost V 0 bases and J 5 bases, with 7 bases left between them. CDR3 in amino acids: CASSEARQYGYTF. The CDR3 bases are TGTGCCAGCAGTGAAGCGCGACAGTATGGCTACACCTTC.

This sequence joins TRBV5-8 and TRBJ1-3; D unresolved. CDR3 length: 14 amino acids. Deletions cut 4 bases from V and 0 bases from J, with 8 bases between. Germline V gene sequence: CDR1 SGHTS, CDR2 YDEGEE. The CDR3 spells CASSREFSGNTIYF. DNA for the CDR3: TGTGCCAGCAGCCGAGAGTTCTCTGGAAACACCATATATTTT.

Only a few counts were recorded for this clone. DNA of the CDR3: TGCGCCAGCACCCCGGTCGGGACAGCTAATAATTCACCCCTCCACTTT. Its protein product is CASTPVGTANNSPLHF. The chain has TRBV5-1 and TRBJ1-6; TRBD1 matches at 7 bases. The J segment lost 5 bases and the V segment lost 6 bases, leaving 11 bases of the junction unmatched. Germline CDR1 reads SGHRS; CDR2 reads YFSETQ. This CDR3 spans 16 amino acids.

This clone was counted a single time. The chain has TRBV24-1 and TRBJ2-5, with TRBD2 as a possible D gene (6 bases). V shed 10 bases and J shed 5 bases, with 10 bases lying between them. Germline V gene lookup returns CDR1 KGHDR and CDR2 SFDVKD. The CDR3 runs 11 residues. The CDR3 spells CATGSGETQYF. CDR3 DNA: TGTGCCACGGGGAGCGGGGAGACCCAGTACTTC.

This clone was counted a few times. The chain couples TRBV10-1 to TRBJ2-3, with TRBD1 as a possible D gene (6 bases). The CDR3 is 15 residues long. Germline CDR1 WNHNN, CDR2 SYGVQD (reference sequence). Deletions cut 5 bases from V and 3 bases from J, with 15 bases between. The CDR3 here is CASSRGSGETDTQYF. The CDR3 region has the DNA TGCGCCAGCAGTCGGGGTTCAGGGGAGACAGATACGCAGTATTTT.

The chain links TRBV7-9 to TRBJ1-2; D not resolved. This CDR3 spans 16 amino acids. V was trimmed by 3 bases and J by 5 bases, leaving 19 bases between them. Germline values: CDR1 SEHNR, CDR2 FQNEAQ (reference sequence). The CDR3 DNA reads TGTGCCAGCAGCTTGGATAGGGAGACGTCTAGGTATGGCTACACCTTC. Translating it yields CASSLDRETSRYGYTF.

The chain is built from TRBV28 and TRBJ2-1; D is possibly TRBD2 (5 bases). V lost 1 base and J lost 4, with 14 bases in between. CDR3 length: 16 residues. Germline V lookup: CDR1 MDHEN, CDR2 SYDVKM. CDR3 amino acids: CASSLLGRLGYNEQFF. The CDR3 DNA sequence: TGTGCCAGCAGTTTATTGGGGAGATTAGGGTACAATGAGCAGTTCTTC. Full variable domain (missing parts from reference TRBV28 and TRBJ2-1): DVKVTQSSRYLVKRTGEKVFLECVQDMDHENMFWYRQDPGLGLRLIYFSYDVKMKEKGDIPEGYSVSREKKERFSLILESASTNQTSMYLCASSLLGRLGYNEQFFGPGTRLTVL.

The chain employs TRBV9 and TRBJ1-2; D may be TRBD1 (5 bases). Trimming shortened V by 0 bases and J by 4 bases, and 19 bases separated the two germline ends. CDR1 is SGDLS, CDR2 YYNGEE, per germline. This CDR3 has 17 amino acids. The CDR3 is CASSVDTGDSYFYGYTF. The CDR3 region has the DNA TGTGCCAGCAGCGTAGATACGGGGGATTCCTACTTCTATGGCTACACCTTC.

Written as DNA, the CDR3 is TGTGCCAGCACCGAAAGGAGGGTTGTATGGGGAAACACCATATATTTT. It yields the protein CASTERRVVWGNTIYF. The chain carries TRBV28 and TRBJ1-3; no firm D call. The CDR3 extends over 16 amino acids. Trimming stripped 7 bases from V and 4 bases from J, with 20 bases between. Per germline, CDR1 MDHEN and CDR2 SYDVKM.

The chain has TRBV13 and TRBJ1-1; unclear D gene. Germline loops: CDR1 PRHDT, CDR2 FYEKMQ (reference sequence). The CDR3 totals 14 residues. V lost 0 bases and J lost 1, with 6 bases in between. The CDR3 protein is CASSLGQANTEAFF. CDR3 DNA: TGTGCCAGCAGCTTAGGGCAGGCGAACACTGAAGCTTTCTTT. Complete variable domain (other parts from reference TRBV13 and TRBJ1-1): AAGVIQSPRHLIKEKRETATLKCYPIPRHDTVYWYQQGPGQDPQFLISFYEKMQSDKGSIPDRFSAQQFSDYHSELNMSSLELGDSALYFCASSLGQANTEAFFGQGTRLTVV.

The chain links TRBV24-1 to TRBJ2-1; perhaps TRBD2 as D (6 bases). The CDR3 sequence is 15 residues long. The V gene's germline CDR1 is KGHDR and CDR2 SFDVKD. V lost 4 bases, J lost 6 bases, and 15 bases lay in between. This CDR3 is CATSETLARFNEQFF. CDR3 DNA: TGTGCCACCAGTGAAACTCTAGCGAGGTTCAATGAGCAGTTCTTC.

The chain uses TRBV6-5 and TRBJ2-7, with 12 positions matching TRBD2. J lost 6 bases, V lost 10 bases, and 10 bases had no gene match. The V gene's germline CDR1 is MNHEY and CDR2 SVGAGI. The CDR3 runs to 14 residues. The CDR3 sequence: CATFRLAGAPEQYF. For the CDR3, the DNA is TGTGCCACGTTTCGACTAGCGGGAGCCCCCGAGCAGTACTTC.

J is TRBJ2-5 and V is TRBV28; 12 bases are shared with TRBD2. Germline lookup yields CDR1 MDHEN and CDR2 SYDVKM. The V segment lost 0 bases and the J segment 5 bases; nucleotides outside the gene matches: 4. The CDR3 is 16 residues long. The CDR3 reads CASSLWTSGGRETQYF. CDR3 coding DNA: TGTGCCAGCAGTTTATGGACTAGCGGGGGTCGGGAGACCCAGTACTTC.

V usage is TRBV11-3 and J usage is TRBJ2-3; 14 nucleotides agree with TRBD2. V lost 4 bases to trimming and J lost 0 bases; unmatched junction nucleotides: 9. Germline V gene lookup returns CDR1 SGHNT and CDR2 YENEEA. The CDR3 spans 19 residues. CDR3 loop: CASSSRKRTSGGSTDTQYF. CDR3 sequence (DNA): TGTGCCAGCAGCTCCCGAAAACGGACTAGCGGGGGGAGCACAGATACGCAGTATTTT.

The V gene is TRBV5-1, the J gene TRBJ2-3; tentative D call: TRBD1 (5 bases). The CDR3 extends over 14 amino acids. Germline V lookup: CDR1 SGHRS, CDR2 YFSETQ. V was clipped by 4 bases and J by 0 bases, with 9 bases between them. DNA for the CDR3: TGCGCCAGCAGCGCCCGACAGAGCACAGATACGCAGTATTTT. Translated: CASSARQSTDTQYF.

This chain connects TRBV2 to TRBJ2-2, with D uncertain. CDR3 size: 13 residues. Germline V gene lookup returns CDR1 SNHLY and CDR2 FYNNEI. V dropped 2 bases and J dropped 6 bases, with 7 bases sitting between them. The CDR3 region has the DNA TGTGCCAGCAGTGAACTGTTCGCCGGGGAGCTGTTTTTT. This gives the protein CASSELFAGELFF.

This chain connects TRBV6-5 to TRBJ2-3; weak D call: TRBD2 (6 bases). V was pared by 10 bases and J by 0 bases, with 11 bases between. Germline loops: CDR1 MNHEY, CDR2 SVGAGI. The CDR3 is made up of 13 amino acids. CDR3 coding DNA: TGTGCCACGCCGGGACTCAGCACAGATACGCAGTATTTT. This gives the protein CATPGLSTDTQYF.

DNA of the CDR3: TGTGCCAGCAGTTTAAGGTGGGGGGATGACGGTCCGCACACCGGGGAGCTGTTTTTT. Its translation: CASSLRWGDDGPHTGELFF. The chain carries TRBV28 and TRBJ2-2; D may be TRBD2 (6 bases). The CDR3 loop spans 19 amino acids. Germline V lookup: CDR1 MDHEN, CDR2 SYDVKM. Trimming shortened V by 2 bases and J by 3 bases, and 22 bases separated the two germline ends.

V and J are TRBV14 and TRBJ1-2; D uncertain. From germline, CDR1 is SGHDN and CDR2 FVKESK. Trimming took 6 bases from V and 4 from J, leaving 18 bases between them. The CDR3 runs 15 residues. CDR3 region: CASSVTAESTYGYTF. The CDR3 DNA follows: TGTGCCAGCAGTGTGACCGCGGAATCGACCTATGGCTACACCTTC.

The chain couples TRBV3-1 (or the pseudogene TRBV3-2) to TRBJ2-2, with 8 bases lining up with TRBD1. The CDR3 consists of 14 residues. The J segment lost 3 bases and the V segment lost 4 bases, leaving 1 base of the junction unmatched. Per germline, CDR1 LGHDT and CDR2 YNNKEL (reference sequence). The CDR3 bases are TGTGCCAGCAGCCGGACAGGGTACACCGGGGAGCTGTTTTTT. As protein: CASSRTGYTGELFF.

The V call is TRBV5-6, the J call TRBJ1-3, with TRBD1 matching over 7 bases. CDR1 and CDR2 from the germline V gene are SGHDT and YYEEEE. V lost 4 bases to trimming and J lost 0 bases; unmatched junction nucleotides: 7. This CDR3 has 16 residues. The chain's CDR3 is CASSGIQGNSGNTIYF. The DNA for the CDR3 is TGTGCCAGCAGCGGAATACAGGGGAACTCTGGAAACACCATATATTTT. The entire variable domain, with the rest obtained from reference TRBV5-6 and TRBJ1-3, is as follows: DAGVTQSPTHLIKTRGQQVTLRCSPKSGHDTVSWYQQALGQGPQFIFQYYEEEERQRGNFPDRFSGHQFPNYSSELNVNALLLGDSALYLCASSGIQGNSGNTIYFGEGSWLTVV.

In this sample, this clone turned up a few times. The chain links TRBV3-1 (or the pseudogene TRBV3-2) to TRBJ1-1; D not resolved. Deletions cut 1 base from V and 10 bases from J, with 16 bases between. The CDR3 runs to 14 residues. In germline, CDR1 is LGHDT, CDR2 YNNKEL (reference sequence). CDR3 coding DNA: TGTGCCAGCAGCCAAGTGTCCTCGACAACTCCAGCTTTCTTT. Its translation: CASSQVSSTTPAFF.

The chain is built from TRBV4-1 and TRBJ1-2; D unclear. CDR3 size: 17 residues. CDR1 and CDR2 from the germline V gene are MGHRA and YSYEKL. The V end was cut by 0 bases, the J end by 8 bases, with 22 bases between. CDR3 sequence (DNA): TGCGCCAGCAGCCAAGAATTGAAGGGAAGCGGGCCAAGCGGCTACACCTTC. This encodes CASSQELKGSGPSGYTF.

V and J are TRBV2 and TRBJ1-1; D remains ambiguous. Trimming left V 6 bases short and J 2 bases short, with 10 bases between. The CDR3 is 13 amino acids. CDR1 is SNHLY and CDR2 is FYNNEI in the germline V gene. CDR3 DNA sequence: TGTGCCAGCAGGCGCGGGGTTAACACTGAAGCTTTCTTT. This translates into CASRRGVNTEAFF.

The V call is TRBV27, the J call TRBJ1-2, with TRBD1 identical over 7 bases. The germline gives CDR1 MNHEY, CDR2 SMNVEV (reference sequence). Losses at the gene ends were 3 bases for V and 5 bases for J; bases not matched to a gene: 6. The CDR3 is 14 amino acids. The CDR3 DNA reads TGTGCCAGCAGTTTTTCTGGACAGGAATATGGCTACACCTTC. Protein sequence: CASSFSGQEYGYTF.